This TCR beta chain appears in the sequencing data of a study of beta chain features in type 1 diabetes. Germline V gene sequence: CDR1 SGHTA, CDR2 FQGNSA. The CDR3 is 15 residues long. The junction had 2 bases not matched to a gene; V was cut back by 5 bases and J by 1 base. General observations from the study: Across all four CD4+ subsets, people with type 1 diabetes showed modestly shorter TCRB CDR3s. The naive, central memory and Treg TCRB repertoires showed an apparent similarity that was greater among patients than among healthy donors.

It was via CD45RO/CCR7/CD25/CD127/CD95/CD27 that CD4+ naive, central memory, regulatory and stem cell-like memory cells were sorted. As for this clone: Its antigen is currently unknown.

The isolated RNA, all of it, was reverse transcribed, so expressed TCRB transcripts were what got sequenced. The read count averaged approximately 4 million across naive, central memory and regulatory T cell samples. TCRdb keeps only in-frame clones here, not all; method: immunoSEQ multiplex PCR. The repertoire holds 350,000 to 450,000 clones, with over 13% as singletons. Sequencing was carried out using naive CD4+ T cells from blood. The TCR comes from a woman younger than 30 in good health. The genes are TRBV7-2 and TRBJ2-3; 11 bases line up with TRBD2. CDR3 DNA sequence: TGTGCCAGCAGCCGTAGCGGGAGGGGCACAGATACGCAGTATTTT. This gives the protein CASSRSGRGTDTQYF.